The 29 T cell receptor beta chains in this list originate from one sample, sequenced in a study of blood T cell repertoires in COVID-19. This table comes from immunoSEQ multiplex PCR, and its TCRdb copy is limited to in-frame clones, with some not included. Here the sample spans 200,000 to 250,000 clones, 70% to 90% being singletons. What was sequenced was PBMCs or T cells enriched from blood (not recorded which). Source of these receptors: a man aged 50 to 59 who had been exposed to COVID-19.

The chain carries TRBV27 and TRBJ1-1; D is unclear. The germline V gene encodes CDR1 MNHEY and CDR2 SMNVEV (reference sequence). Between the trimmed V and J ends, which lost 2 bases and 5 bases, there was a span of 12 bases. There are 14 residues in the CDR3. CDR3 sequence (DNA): TGTGCCAGCAGTTTAGCCGGGGAATTGACTGAAGCTTTCTTT. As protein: CASSLAGELTEAFF.

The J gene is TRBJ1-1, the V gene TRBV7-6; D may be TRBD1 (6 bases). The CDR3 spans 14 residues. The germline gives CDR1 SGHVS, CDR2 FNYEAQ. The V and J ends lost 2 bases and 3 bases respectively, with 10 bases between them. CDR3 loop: CASSLRTDDTEAFF. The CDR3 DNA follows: TGTGCCAGCAGCTTAAGGACAGACGACACTGAAGCTTTCTTT.

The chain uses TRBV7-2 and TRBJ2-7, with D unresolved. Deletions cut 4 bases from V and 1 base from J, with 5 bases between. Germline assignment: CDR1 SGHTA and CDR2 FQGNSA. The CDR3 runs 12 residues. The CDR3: CASSSVSYEQYF. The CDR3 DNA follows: TGTGCCAGCAGCTCCGTTTCCTACGAGCAGTACTTC. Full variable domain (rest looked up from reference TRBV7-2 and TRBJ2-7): GAGVSQSPSNKVTEKGKDVELRCDPISGHTALYWYRQSLGQGLEFLIYFQGNSAPDKSGLPSDRFSAERTGGSVSTLTIQRTQQEDSAVYLCASSSVSYEQYFGPGTRLTVT.

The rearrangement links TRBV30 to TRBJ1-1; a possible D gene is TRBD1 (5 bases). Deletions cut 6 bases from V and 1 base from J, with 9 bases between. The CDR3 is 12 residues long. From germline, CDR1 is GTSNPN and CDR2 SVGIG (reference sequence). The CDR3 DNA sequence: TGTGCCTGCGCGGGGCAGAACACTGAAGCTTTCTTT. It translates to CACAGQNTEAFF.

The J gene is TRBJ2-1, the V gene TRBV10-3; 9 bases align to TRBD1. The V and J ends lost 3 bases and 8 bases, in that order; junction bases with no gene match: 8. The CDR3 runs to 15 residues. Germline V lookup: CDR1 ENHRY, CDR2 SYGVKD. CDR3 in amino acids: CAISDPSGQGYEQFF. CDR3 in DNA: TGTGCCATCAGTGACCCGTCGGGACAGGGCTATGAGCAGTTCTTC.

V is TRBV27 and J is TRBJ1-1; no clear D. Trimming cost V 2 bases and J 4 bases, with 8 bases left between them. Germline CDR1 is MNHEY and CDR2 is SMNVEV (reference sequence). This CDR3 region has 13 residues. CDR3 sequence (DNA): TGTGCCAGCAGTTTACAACGGGGCACTGAAGCTTTCTTT. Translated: CASSLQRGTEAFF.

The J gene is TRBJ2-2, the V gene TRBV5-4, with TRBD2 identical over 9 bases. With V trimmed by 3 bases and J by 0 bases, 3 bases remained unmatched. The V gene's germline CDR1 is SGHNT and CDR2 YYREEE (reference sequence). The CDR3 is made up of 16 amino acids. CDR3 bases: TGTGCCAGCAGCTCACCTAGCGGGACGAACACCGGGGAGCTGTTTTTT. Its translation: CASSSPSGTNTGELFF.

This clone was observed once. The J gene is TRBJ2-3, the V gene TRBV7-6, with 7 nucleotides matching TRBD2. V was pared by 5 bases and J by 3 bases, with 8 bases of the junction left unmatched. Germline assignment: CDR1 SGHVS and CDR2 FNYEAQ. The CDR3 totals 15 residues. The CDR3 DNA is TGTGCCAGCAGCCCCGCCGGGGGGTGGACAGATACGCAGTATTTT. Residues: CASSPAGGWTDTQYF.

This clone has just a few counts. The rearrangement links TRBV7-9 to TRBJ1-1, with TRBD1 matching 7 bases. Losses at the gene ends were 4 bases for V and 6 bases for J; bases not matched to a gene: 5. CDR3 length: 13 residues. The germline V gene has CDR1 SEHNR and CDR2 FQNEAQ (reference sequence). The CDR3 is CASSSLDRAEAFF. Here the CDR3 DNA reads TGTGCCAGCAGCTCCCTCGACAGGGCTGAAGCTTTCTTT.

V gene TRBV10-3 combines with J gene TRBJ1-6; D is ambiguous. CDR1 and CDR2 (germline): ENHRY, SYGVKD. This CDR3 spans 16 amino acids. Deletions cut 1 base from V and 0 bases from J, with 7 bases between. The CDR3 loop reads CAISELESSYNSPLHF. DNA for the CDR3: TGTGCCATCAGTGAGTTAGAGAGCTCCTATAATTCACCCCTCCACTTT.

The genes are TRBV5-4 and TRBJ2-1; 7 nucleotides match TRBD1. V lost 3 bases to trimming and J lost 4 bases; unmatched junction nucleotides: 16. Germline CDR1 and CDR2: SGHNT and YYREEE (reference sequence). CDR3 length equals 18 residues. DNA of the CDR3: TGTGCCAGCAGCTCTTACTTAACCGGGACAGCTTCATACAATGAGCAGTTCTTC. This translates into CASSSYLTGTASYNEQFF.

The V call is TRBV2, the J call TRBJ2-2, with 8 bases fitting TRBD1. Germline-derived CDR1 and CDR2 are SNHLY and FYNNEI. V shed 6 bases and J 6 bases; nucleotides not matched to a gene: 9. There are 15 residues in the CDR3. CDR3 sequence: CASSYRGSSAGELFF. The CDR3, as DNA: TGTGCCAGCAGCTACAGGGGGAGCTCCGCCGGGGAGCTGTTTTTT.

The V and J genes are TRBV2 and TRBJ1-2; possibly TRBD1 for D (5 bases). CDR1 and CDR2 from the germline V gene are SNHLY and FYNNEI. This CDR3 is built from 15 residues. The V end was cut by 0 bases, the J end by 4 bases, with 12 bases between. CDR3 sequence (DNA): TGTGCCAGCAGTGAAGCGATTGCAGGGATCTATGGCTACACCTTC. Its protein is CASSEAIAGIYGYTF.

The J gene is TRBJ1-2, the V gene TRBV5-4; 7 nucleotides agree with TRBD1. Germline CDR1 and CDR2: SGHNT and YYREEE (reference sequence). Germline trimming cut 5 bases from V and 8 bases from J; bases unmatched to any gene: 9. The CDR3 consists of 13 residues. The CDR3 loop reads CASSGQAGEGYTF. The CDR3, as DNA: TGTGCCAGCAGTGGACAGGCAGGGGAAGGCTACACCTTC.

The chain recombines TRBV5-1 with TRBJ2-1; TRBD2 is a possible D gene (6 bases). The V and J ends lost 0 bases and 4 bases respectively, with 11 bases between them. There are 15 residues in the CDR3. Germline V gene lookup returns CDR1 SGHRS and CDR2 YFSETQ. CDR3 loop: CASSLDVGGYNEQFF. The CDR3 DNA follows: TGCGCCAGCAGCTTGGATGTTGGGGGGTACAATGAGCAGTTCTTC.

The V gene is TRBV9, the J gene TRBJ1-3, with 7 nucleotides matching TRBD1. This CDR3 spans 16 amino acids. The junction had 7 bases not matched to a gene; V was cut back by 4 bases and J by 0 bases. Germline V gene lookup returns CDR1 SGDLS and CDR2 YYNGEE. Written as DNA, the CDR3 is TGTGCCAGCAGCCCAAAGGACAGGTACTCTGGAAACACCATATATTTT. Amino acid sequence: CASSPKDRYSGNTIYF. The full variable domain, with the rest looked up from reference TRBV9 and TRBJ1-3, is DSGVTQTPKHLITATGQRVTLRCSPRSGDLSVYWYQQSLDQGLQFLIQYYNGEERAKGNILERFSAQQFPDLHSELNLSSLELGDSALYFCASSPKDRYSGNTIYFGEGSWLTVV.

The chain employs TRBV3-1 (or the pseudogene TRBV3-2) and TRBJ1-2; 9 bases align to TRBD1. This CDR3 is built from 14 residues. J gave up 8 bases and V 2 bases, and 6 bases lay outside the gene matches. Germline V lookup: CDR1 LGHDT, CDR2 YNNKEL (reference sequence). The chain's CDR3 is CASSQRDRVGGYTF. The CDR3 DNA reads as TGTGCCAGCAGCCAAAGGGACAGGGTGGGCGGCTACACCTTC.

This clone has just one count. The CDR3 loop reads CASSPGVAGGQETQYF. CDR3 DNA: TGCGCCAGCAGCCCCGGAGTAGCGGGGGGCCAAGAGACCCAGTACTTC. The chain joins TRBV5-1 to TRBJ2-5, with 10 nucleotides matching TRBD2. The V gene end was trimmed by 4 bases and the J gene end by 1 base; junction bases not matched to a gene: 7. CDR1 is SGHRS and CDR2 is YFSETQ in the germline V gene. This CDR3 is built from 16 residues.

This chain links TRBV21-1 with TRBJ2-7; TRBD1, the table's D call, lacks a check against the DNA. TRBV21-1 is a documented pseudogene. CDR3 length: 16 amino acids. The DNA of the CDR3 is TGTGCCAGCAGCAAAAAAGGGGCAGGGGTAATCGACGAGCAGTACTTC. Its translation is CASSKKGAGVIDEQYF.

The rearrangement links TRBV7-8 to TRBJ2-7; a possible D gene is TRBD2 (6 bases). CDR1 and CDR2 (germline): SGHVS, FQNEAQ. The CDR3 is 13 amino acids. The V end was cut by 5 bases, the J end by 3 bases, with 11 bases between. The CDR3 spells CASSRPGGYEQYF. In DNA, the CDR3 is TGTGCCAGCAGCCGACCCGGGGGCTACGAGCAGTACTTC.

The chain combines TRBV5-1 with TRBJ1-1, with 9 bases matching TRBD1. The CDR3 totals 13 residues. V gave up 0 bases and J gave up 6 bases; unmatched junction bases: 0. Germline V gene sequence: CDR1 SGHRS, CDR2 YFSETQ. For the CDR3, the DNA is TGCGCCAGCAGCTTGGGGACAGGGGCTGAAGCTTTCTTT. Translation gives CASSLGTGAEAFF.

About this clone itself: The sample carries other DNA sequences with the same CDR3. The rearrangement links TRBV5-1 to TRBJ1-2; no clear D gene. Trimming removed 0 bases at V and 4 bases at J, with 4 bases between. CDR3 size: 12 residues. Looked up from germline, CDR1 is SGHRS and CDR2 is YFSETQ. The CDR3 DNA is TGCGCCAGCAGCTTGGCCGGCTATGGCTACACCTTC. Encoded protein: CASSLAGYGYTF.

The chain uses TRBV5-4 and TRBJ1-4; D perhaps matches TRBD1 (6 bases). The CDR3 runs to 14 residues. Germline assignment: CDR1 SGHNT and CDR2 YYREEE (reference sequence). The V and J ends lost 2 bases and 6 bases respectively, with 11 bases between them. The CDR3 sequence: CASSFTGKDEKLFF. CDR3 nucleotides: TGTGCCAGCAGCTTTACAGGGAAGGATGAAAAACTGTTTTTT.

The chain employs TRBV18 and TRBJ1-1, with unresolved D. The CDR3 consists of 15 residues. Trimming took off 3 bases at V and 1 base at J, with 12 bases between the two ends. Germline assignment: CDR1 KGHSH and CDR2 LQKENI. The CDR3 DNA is TGTGCCAGCTCACCCCGAGGTGTCTCGAACACTGAAGCTTTCTTT. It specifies CASSPRGVSNTEAFF.

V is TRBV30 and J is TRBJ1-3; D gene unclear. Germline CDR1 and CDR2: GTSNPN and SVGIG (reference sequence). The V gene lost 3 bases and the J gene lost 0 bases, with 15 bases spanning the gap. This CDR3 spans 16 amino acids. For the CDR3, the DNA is TGTGCCTGGAGGCTGGGAGGGCACAGCTCTGGAAACACCATATATTTT. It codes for CAWRLGGHSSGNTIYF.

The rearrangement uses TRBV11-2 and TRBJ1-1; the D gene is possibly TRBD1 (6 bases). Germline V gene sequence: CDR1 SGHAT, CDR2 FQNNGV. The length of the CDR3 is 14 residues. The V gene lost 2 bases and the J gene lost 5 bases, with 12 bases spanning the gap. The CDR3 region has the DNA TGTGCCAGCAGCTTACTGGCAGGGGTAACTGAAGCTTTCTTT. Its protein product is CASSLLAGVTEAFF.

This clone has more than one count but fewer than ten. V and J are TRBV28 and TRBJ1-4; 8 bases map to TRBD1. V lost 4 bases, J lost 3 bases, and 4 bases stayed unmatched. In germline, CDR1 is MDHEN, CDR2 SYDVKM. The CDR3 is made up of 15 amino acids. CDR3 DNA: TGTGCCAGCAGTTCCCCGACAGGGGCTAATGAAAAACTGTTTTTT. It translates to CASSSPTGANEKLFF.

CDR3 loop: CASSARRLAGEETQYF. The CDR3 coding sequence is TGTGCCAGCAGCGCGAGACGCCTAGCGGGTGAGGAGACCCAGTACTTC. This chain connects TRBV7-8 to TRBJ2-5, with 8 bases that match TRBD2. This CDR3 has 16 residues. Looked up from germline, CDR1 is SGHVS and CDR2 is FQNEAQ. V dropped 5 bases and J dropped 5; count of bases not matched to a gene: 13.

CDR3 in DNA: TGTGCCAGCAGTGAAGCTTTAGGACAGACAACTAATGAAAAACTGTTTTTT. It specifies CASSEALGQTTNEKLFF. The J gene is TRBJ1-4, the V gene TRBV6-1; TRBD1 might be the D (6 bases). Germline lookup yields CDR1 MNHNS and CDR2 SASEGT. CDR3 length equals 17 residues. Between the trimmed V and J ends, which lost 0 bases and 0 bases, there was a span of 11 bases.